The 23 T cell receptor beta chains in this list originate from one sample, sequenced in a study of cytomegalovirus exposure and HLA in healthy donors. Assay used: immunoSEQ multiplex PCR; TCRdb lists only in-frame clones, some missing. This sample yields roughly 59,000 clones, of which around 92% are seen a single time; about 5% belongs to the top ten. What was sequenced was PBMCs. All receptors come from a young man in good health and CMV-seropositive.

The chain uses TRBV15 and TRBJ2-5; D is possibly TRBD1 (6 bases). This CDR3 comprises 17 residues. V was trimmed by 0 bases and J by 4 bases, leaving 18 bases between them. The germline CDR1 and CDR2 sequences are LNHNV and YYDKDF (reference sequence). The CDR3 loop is CATSRDSAGAVGETQYF. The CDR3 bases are TGTGCCACCAGCAGAGATTCGGCAGGGGCGGTAGGAGAGACCCAGTACTTC.

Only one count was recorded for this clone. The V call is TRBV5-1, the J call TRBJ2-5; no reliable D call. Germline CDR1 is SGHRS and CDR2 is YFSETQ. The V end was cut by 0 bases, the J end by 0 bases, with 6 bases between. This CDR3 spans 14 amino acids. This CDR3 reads CASSLETNQETQYF. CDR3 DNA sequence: TGCGCCAGCAGCTTGGAGACAAACCAAGAGACCCAGTACTTC.

For the CDR3, the DNA is TGTGCCAGCAGCTTGGTTACCCCGACTAGCGGATCCTACGAGCAGTACTTC. It translates to CASSLVTPTSGSYEQYF. The rearrangement joins TRBV5-5 to TRBJ2-7, with 9 nucleotides matching TRBD2. CDR3 size: 17 residues. The V gene end was trimmed by 0 bases and the J gene end by 1 base; junction bases not matched to a gene: 8. From germline, CDR1 is SGHKS and CDR2 YYEKEE (reference sequence). The full variable domain, its missing parts supplied by reference TRBV5-5 and TRBJ2-7, is DAGVTQSPTHLIKTRGQQVTLRCSPISGHKSVSWYQQVLGQGPQFIFQYYEKEERGRGNFPDRFSARQFPNYSSELNVNALLLGDSALYLCASSLVTPTSGSYEQYFGPGTRLTVT.

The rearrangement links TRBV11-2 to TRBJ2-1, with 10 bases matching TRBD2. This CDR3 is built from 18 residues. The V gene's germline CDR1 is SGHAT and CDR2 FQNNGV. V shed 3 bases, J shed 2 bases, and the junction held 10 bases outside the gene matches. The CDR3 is CASSLNILAGVPYNEQFF. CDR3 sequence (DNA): TGTGCCAGCAGCTTGAATATCCTAGCGGGAGTGCCCTACAATGAGCAGTTCTTC. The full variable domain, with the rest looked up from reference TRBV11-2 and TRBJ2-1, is EAGVAQSPRYKIIEKRQSVAFWCNPISGHATLYWYQQILGQGPKLLIQFQNNGVVDDSQLPKDRFSAERLKGVDSTLKIQPAKLEDSAVYLCASSLNILAGVPYNEQFFGPGTRLTVL.

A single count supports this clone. The CDR3 loop is CASSTTTDTQYF. The DNA for the CDR3 is TGTGCCAGCAGTACTACCACAGATACGCAGTATTTT. This chain uses TRBV6-5 with TRBJ2-3; no firm D call. Germline V gene sequence: CDR1 MNHEY, CDR2 SVGAGI. Trimming removed 5 bases from V and 2 bases from J, with 5 bases in between. This CDR3 is 12 amino acids long.

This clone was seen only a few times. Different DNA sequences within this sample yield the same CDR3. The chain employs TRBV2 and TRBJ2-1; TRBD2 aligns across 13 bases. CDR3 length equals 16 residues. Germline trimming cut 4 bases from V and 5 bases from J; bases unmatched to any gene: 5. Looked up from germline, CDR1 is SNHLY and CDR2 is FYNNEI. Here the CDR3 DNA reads TGTGCCAGCAGTGGGGGGGGACTAGCGGGAAACAATGAGCAGTTCTTC. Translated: CASSGGGLAGNNEQFF.

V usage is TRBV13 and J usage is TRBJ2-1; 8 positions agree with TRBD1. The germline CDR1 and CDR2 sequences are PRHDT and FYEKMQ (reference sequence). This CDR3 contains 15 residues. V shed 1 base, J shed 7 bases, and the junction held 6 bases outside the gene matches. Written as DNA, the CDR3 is TGTGCCAGCAGCTTAGATGGGACAGGTTCTAATGAGCAGTTCTTC. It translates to CASSLDGTGSNEQFF.

In DNA, the CDR3 is TGTGCCAGCAGCTTATTAGCGGGAAGCTGGGCCAACGTCCTGACTTTC. Its translation is CASSLLAGSWANVLTF. V and J are TRBV7-8 and TRBJ2-6; 8 nucleotides line up with TRBD2. V shed 2 bases, J shed 5 bases, and the junction held 5 bases outside the gene matches. The CDR3 consists of 16 residues. Germline-derived CDR1 and CDR2 are SGHVS and FQNEAQ.

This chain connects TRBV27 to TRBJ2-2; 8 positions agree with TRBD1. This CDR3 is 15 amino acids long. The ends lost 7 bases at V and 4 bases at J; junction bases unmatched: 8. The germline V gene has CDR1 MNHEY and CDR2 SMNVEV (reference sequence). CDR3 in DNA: TGTGCCAGCACCAGGGGGACAGGAGCCACCGGGGAGCTGTTTTTT. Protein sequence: CASTRGTGATGELFF.

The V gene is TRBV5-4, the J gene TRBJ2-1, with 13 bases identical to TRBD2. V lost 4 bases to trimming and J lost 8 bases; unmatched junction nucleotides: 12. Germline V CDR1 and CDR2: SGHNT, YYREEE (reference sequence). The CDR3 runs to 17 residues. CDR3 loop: CASSQGLAGPPGDEQFF. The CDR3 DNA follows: TGTGCCAGCAGCCAGGGACTAGCGGGACCCCCTGGGGATGAGCAGTTCTTC.

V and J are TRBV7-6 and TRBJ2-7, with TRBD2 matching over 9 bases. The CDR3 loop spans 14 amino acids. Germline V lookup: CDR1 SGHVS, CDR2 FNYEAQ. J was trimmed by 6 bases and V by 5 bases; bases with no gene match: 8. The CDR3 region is CASSISGSFSEQYF. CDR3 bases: TGTGCCAGCAGCATTAGCGGGAGTTTTTCCGAGCAGTACTTC.

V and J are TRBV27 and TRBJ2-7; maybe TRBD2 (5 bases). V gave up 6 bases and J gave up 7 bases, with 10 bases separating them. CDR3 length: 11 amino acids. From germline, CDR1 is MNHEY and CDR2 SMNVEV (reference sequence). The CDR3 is CASSRGREQYF. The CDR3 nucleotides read TGTGCCAGCAGCCGGGGAAGGGAGCAGTACTTC.

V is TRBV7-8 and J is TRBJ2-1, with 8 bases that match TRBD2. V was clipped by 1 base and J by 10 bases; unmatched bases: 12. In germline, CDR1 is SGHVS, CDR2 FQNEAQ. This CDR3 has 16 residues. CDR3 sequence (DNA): TGTGCCAGCAGCTTAGAGGGGCGGCGGGGGGCCCGGGAGCAGTTCTTC. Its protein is CASSLEGRRGAREQFF.

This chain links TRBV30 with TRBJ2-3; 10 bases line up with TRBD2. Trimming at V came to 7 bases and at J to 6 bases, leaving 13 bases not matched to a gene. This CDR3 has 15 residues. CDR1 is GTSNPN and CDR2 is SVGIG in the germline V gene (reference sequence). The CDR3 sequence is CALGVGSGRGDTQYF. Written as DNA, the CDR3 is TGTGCCTTGGGAGTGGGGAGCGGGAGGGGGGATACGCAGTATTTT.

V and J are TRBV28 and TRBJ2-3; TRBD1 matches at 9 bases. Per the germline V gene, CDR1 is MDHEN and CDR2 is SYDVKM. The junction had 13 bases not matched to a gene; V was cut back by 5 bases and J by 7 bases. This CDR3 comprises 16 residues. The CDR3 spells CASSPPGQGAMNTQYF. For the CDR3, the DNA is TGTGCCAGCAGTCCCCCGGGACAGGGTGCGATGAATACGCAGTATTTT.

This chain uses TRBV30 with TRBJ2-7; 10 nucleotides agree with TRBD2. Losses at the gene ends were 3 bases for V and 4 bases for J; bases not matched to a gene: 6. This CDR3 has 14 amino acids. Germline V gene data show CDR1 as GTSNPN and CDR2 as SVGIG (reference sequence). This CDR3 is CAWSAGLAAYEQYF. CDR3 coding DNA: TGTGCCTGGAGCGCCGGACTAGCGGCATACGAGCAGTACTTC.

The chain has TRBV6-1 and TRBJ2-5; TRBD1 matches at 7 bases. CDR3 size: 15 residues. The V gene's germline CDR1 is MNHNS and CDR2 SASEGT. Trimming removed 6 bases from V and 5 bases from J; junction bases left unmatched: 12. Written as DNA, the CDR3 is TGTGCCAGCAGACTGAGACAGGGCGCCTTCGAGACCCAGTACTTC. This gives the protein CASRLRQGAFETQYF.

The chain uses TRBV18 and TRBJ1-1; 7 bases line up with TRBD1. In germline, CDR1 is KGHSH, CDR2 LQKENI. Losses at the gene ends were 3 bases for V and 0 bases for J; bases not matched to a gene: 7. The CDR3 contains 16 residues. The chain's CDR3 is CASSPKGQSVNTEAFF. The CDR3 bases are TGTGCCAGCTCACCTAAGGGACAGTCAGTGAACACTGAAGCTTTCTTT. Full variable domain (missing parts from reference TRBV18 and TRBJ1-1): NAGVMQNPRHLVRRRGQEARLRCSPMKGHSHVYWYRQLPEEGLKFMVYLQKENIIDESGMPKERFSAEFPKEGPSILRIQQVVRGDSAAYFCASSPKGQSVNTEAFFGQGTRLTVV.

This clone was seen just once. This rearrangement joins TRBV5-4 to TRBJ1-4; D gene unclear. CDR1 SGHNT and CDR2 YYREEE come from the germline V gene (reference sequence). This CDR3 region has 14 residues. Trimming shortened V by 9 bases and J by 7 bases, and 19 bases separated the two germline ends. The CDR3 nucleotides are TGTGCCACAGGTTCCTCCCGGGGAAGTGAAAAACTGTTTTTT. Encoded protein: CATGSSRGSEKLFF.

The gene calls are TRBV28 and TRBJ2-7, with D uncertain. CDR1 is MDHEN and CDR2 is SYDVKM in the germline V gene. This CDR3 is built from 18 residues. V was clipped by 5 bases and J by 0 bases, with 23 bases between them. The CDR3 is CASSPHTPKRKSSYEQYF. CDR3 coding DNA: TGTGCCAGCAGTCCACATACCCCGAAACGAAAGTCCTCCTACGAGCAGTACTTC.

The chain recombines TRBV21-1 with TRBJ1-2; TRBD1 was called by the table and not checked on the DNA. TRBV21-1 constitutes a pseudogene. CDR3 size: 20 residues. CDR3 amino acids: CASSISTTGGKGEFFYGYTF. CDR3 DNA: TGTGCCAGCAGCATATCGACGACAGGTGGAAAGGGTGAATTCTTCTATGGCTACACCTTC.

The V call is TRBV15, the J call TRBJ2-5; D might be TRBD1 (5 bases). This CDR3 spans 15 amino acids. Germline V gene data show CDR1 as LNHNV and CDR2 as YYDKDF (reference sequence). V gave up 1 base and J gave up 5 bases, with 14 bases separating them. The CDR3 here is CATSRGQSIRETQYF. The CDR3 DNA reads TGTGCCACCAGCAGAGGACAGTCAATTCGCGAGACCCAGTACTTC.

The CDR3 nucleotides are TGTGCCAGCTGGGAGACAGGTAGACCATACGAGCAGTACTTC. Its protein product is CASWETGRPYEQYF. The chain combines TRBV27 with TRBJ2-7, with D tentatively TRBD1 (6 bases). Germline loops: CDR1 MNHEY, CDR2 SMNVEV (reference sequence). The CDR3 consists of 14 residues. V lost 8 bases and J lost 4, with 18 bases in between.